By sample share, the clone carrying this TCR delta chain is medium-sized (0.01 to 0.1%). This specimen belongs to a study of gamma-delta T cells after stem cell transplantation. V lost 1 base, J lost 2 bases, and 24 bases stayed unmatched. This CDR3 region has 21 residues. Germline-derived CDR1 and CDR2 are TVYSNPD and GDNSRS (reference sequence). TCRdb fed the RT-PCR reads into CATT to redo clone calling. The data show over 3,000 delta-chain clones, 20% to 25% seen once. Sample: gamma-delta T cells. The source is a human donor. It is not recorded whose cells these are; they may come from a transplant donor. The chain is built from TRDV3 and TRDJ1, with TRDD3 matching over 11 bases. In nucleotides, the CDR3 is TGTGCCTTTACGAGTCTGTCCTACGACTCTTACTGGGGGATAAAGACCGATAAACTCATCTTT. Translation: CAFTSLSYDSYWGIKTDKLIF.